This T cell receptor beta chain derives from a study of siplizumab effects on memory and regulatory T cells. Across the whole study: Paired mixed lymphocyte reactions received either siplizumab at 0.85 to 1 ug/mL or no drug.

The CDR3 runs to 12 residues. CDR1 is MNHNS and CDR2 is SASEGT in the germline V gene. The ends were cut back, 7 bases at V and 2 bases at J, with 8 bases in the middle. This clone was picked up a small number of times. Its antigen is as yet unknown. The cells of the mixed lymphocyte reaction underwent a roughly six-day coculture at 37°C. The study assayed 90,000 to 100,000 TCR templates per sample. Sequencing used immunoSEQ multiplex PCR; TCRdb keeps in-frame clones, though not all of them. The data contain approximately 20,000 clones, about 45% of them singletons. Study-wide results and limits: Alloreactive sequences that could be traced to unstimulated CD4+ memory cells showed a significant reduction under siplizumab.

The chain combines TRBV6-1 with TRBJ2-5; a possible D gene is TRBD2 (5 bases). The sequencing input was CFSE-low (dividing) CD4+ T cells sorted from an allogeneic mixed lymphocyte reaction. This sequence originates from a human donor in good health; the cells came from an allogeneic mixed lymphocyte reaction. Some clones in this sample may be carry-over from other donors' samples. CDR3 amino acids: CASIRDQETQYF. The CDR3 bases are TGTGCCAGCATCCGGGATCAAGAGACCCAGTACTTC.